This T cell receptor beta chain was recorded in a study of blood T cell repertoires in COVID-19. Turning to the study itself: Italy, Spain and the United States were the sources of the convalescent and acute COVID-19 samples. T cells, B-cell-depleted T cells, or PBMCs provided the cDNA or gDNA that served as material.

In the authors' workflow: Nucleated cell number was recorded as an estimate derived from reference gene primer amplification. Profiling relied on immunoSEQ multiplex PCR, and the TCRdb table lists in-frame clones only, not all of them. The DNA gave D and trimming, while V, J and clone size come from that table. The sample lists some 53,000 clones; about 92% were seen once. Trimming left V 4 bases short and J 8 bases short, with 14 bases between. CDR1 and CDR2 from the germline V gene are GTSNPN and SVGIG (reference sequence). The CDR3 loop spans 13 amino acids. The sequenced material came from peripheral blood. This clonotype was obtained from a human donor in a cohort sampled during active COVID-19. The chain recombines TRBV30 with TRBJ1-4, with a possible D match to TRBD1 (5 bases). The CDR3 is CAWTKNQGEKLFF. The CDR3 DNA reads TGTGCCTGGACTAAGAATCAGGGAGAAAAACTGTTTTTT.